This is a list of T cell receptor beta chains from one sample in a study of T cell repertoires in cytomegalovirus infection. MiXCR was run by TCRdb on the reads, yielding one entry per CDR3 protein. The sample consists of about 830,000 distinct CDR3 sequences, over 25% of them appearing once. Their antigens remain unidentified. The sample in question was cultured CD8+ T cells from PBMCs, obtained from culture after CMV antigen stimulation. Source of these receptors: a human donor in good health (CMV status not recorded). Some clones in this sample may be carry-over from other donors' samples. CDR3s include the opening cysteine and the closing phenylalanine or tryptophan. A D gene is named only where the DNA matches it firmly. The size field is filled for only some rows; it gives once, few, many or a size class.

TRBV7-6	TRBJ1-1	many	NA	CASSILLSVQRLEAFF	TGTGCCAGCAGCATTCTACTATCCGTCCAGAGACTTGAAGCTTTCTTT
TRBV6-6	TRBJ1-6	NA	NA	CASSDFGGERNSPLHF	TGTGCCAGCAGTGATTTCGGGGGAGAAAGGAATTCACCCCTCCACTTT
TRBV7-2	TRBJ1-5	NA	TRBD1	CASSFSGTAYSNQPQHF	TGTGCCAGCAGCTTTTCCGGGACAGCTTATAGCAATCAGCCCCAGCATTTT
TRBV14	TRBJ2-1	NA	NA	CASSQDGTGRGAEQFF	TGTGCCAGCAGCCAAGATGGGACAGGGCGGGGGGCTGAGCAGTTCTTC
TRBV4-2	TRBJ2-1	NA	TRBD2	CASSQEVGTSGKFSNEQFF	TGTGCCAGCAGCCAAGAAGTTGGGACTAGCGGGAAGTTTTCCAATGAGCAGTTCTTC
TRBV3-1	TRBJ1-2	few	NA	CASSQGGQQIDGYTF	TGTGCCAGCAGCCAAGGGGGACAACAAATCGACGGCTACACCTTC
TRBV7-9	TRBJ2-7	NA	NA	CASDPGAGITYEQYF	TGTGCCAGCGACCCTGGGGCAGGAATTACCTACGAGCAGTACTTC
TRBV5-1	TRBJ2-3	NA	NA	CASSSRDPLRQYF	TGCGCCAGCAGCTCCCGGGATCCTCTAAGGCAGTATTTT
TRBV7-9	TRBJ2-2	few	NA	CASSPIGRELFF	TGTGCCAGCAGCCCTATTGGGCGGGAGCTGTTTTTT
TRBV7-9	TRBJ2-7	many	NA	CASSFTRTGYEQYF	TGTGCCAGCAGCTTTACCCGGACTGGCTACGAGCAGTACTTC
TRBV19	TRBJ1-6	NA	NA	CASTPGGASPLHF	TGTGCCAGTACCCCGGGCGGCGCTTCACCCCTCCACTTT
TRBV7-9	TRBJ2-1	few	NA	CASSSLNRSNEQFF	TGTGCCAGCAGCTCCCTTAACAGGTCCAATGAGCAGTTCTTC
TRBV2	TRBJ2-1	many	TRBD2	CASGGTNYNEQFF	TGTGCCAGCGGCGGGACTAATTACAATGAGCAGTTCTTC
TRBV7-2	TRBJ2-2	NA	TRBD2	CASSLRLAGRCHRGAVF	TGTGCCAGCAGCCTCCGACTAGCGGGGAGGTGTCACCGGGGAGCTGTTTTT
TRBV7-2	TRBJ2-3	many	TRBD2	CASSFKRGENRWEDTQYF	TGTGCCAGCAGCTTCAAGCGGGGGGAAAATCGATGGGAAGATACGCAGTATTTT
TRBV27	TRBJ2-5	few	NA	CASSSHTGPLMKYF	TGTGCCAGCAGTTCTCATACGGGACCCCTTATGAAGTACTTC
TRBV4-1	TRBJ2-1	few	NA	CASSQRDRRSYNEQFF	TGCGCCAGCAGCCAGCGGGACAGACGCTCCTACAATGAGCAGTTCTTC
TRBV7-2	TRBJ2-1	few	TRBD1	CASSFWTGSNEQFF	TGTGCCAGCAGCTTTTGGACAGGGTCCAATGAGCAGTTCTTC
TRBV12-3/TRBV12-4	TRBJ2-7	NA	NA	CASHGGYEQYF	TGTGCCAGTCATGGGGGGTACGAGCAGTACTTC
TRBV11-2	TRBJ1-2	few	NA	CASSFRDTPNYGYTF	TGTGCCAGCAGCTTCCGGGACACCCCTAACTATGGCTACACCTTC
TRBV10-2	TRBJ1-6	many	NA	CASSDSRRGSPLHF	TGCGCCAGCAGTGACTCCAGAAGGGGTTCACCCCTCCACTTT
TRBV7-2	TRBJ2-7	NA	NA	CASSLEGYTYEQYF	TGTGCCAGCAGCTTAGAGGGCTACACCTACGAGCAGTACTTC
TRBV7-9	TRBJ1-1	few	NA	CASSLEHRAATEAFF	TGTGCCAGCAGCTTAGAGCACAGGGCGGCGACTGAAGCTTTCTTT
TRBV19	TRBJ2-5	many	TRBD1	CASSIGQGQETQYF	TGTGCCAGCAGCATTGGACAGGGACAAGAGACCCAGTACTTC
TRBV7-2	TRBJ1-6	NA	NA	CASSLYRAGDSPLHF	TGTGCCAGCAGCCTATACAGGGCAGGGGATTCACCCCTCCACTTT
TRBV6-6	TRBJ2-5	NA	TRBD1	CASKDRSWETQCF	TGTGCCAGCAAGGACAGGAGTTGGGAGACCCAGTGCTTC
TRBV4-2	TRBJ2-3	NA	NA	CASSQTGPYDTQYF	TGTGCCAGCAGCCAAACCGGGCCTTACGATACGCAGTATTTT
TRBV5-4	TRBJ2-5	NA	TRBD2	CASSPGLAGAKQETQYF	TGTGCCAGCAGCCCAGGACTAGCGGGGGCGAAACAAGAGACCCAGTACTTC
TRBV4-2	TRBJ2-2	NA	NA	CASSQDPGALTGELFF	TGTGCCAGCAGCCAAGATCCGGGGGCCCTCACCGGGGAGCTGTTTTTT
TRBV9	TRBJ2-3	NA	NA	CASSAWGITDTQYF	TGTGCCAGCAGCGCGTGGGGGATCACAGATACGCAGTATTTT
TRBV14	TRBJ2-5	NA	TRBD1	CASSQAAGGSGETQYF	TGTGCCAGCAGCCAAGCGGCAGGGGGTTCGGGGGAGACCCAGTACTTC
TRBV29-1	TRBJ1-2	few	NA	CSVEEMGNYGYTF	TGCAGCGTTGAAGAGATGGGAAACTATGGCTACACCTTC
TRBV6-1	TRBJ1-6	NA	NA	CASSEVGFGSYNSPLHF	TGTGCCAGCAGTGAAGTCGGATTTGGCTCCTATAATTCACCCCTCCACTTT
TRBV12-3/TRBV12-4	TRBJ1-6	NA	NA	CASSLGRPLHF	TGTGCCAGCAGTTTAGGGCGACCCCTCCACTTT
TRBV12-3/TRBV12-4	TRBJ2-2	few	TRBD2	CASNPPGLAGERNTGELFF	TGTGCCAGCAACCCCCCGGGACTAGCGGGGGAACGGAACACCGGGGAGCTGTTTTTT
TRBV7-2	TRBJ1-1	NA	NA	CASSPHPQTFF	TGTGCCAGCAGTCCACATCCTCAAACTTTCTTT
TRBV20-1	TRBJ2-7	NA	NA	CSARDPVEGSLEQYF	TGCAGTGCTAGAGATCCGGTGGAGGGTTCTCTCGAGCAGTACTTC
TRBV6-2/TRBV6-3	TRBJ2-1	NA	NA	CATSRTANEQFF	TGTGCCACCTCACGGACAGCCAATGAGCAGTTCTTC
TRBV10-3	TRBJ1-2	NA	NA	CAISESKAGYDGYTF	TGTGCCATCAGTGAGTCGAAGGCAGGGTATGATGGCTACACCTTC
TRBV20-1	TRBJ2-3	NA	TRBD2	CSARDPLAGPDTQYF	TGCAGTGCTAGAGATCCCCTAGCGGGGCCAGATACGCAGTATTTT
TRBV4-1	TRBJ2-1	NA	NA	CASSQDAGLISDNEQFF	TGTGCCAGCAGCCAAGATGCGGGGTTGATATCCGACAATGAGCAGTTCTTC
TRBV12-3/TRBV12-4	TRBJ2-5	few	NA	CASSLRGAQTLQETQYF	TGTGCCAGCAGTTTAAGAGGGGCGCAGACCCTCCAAGAGACCCAGTACTTC
TRBV15	TRBJ2-3	NA	TRBD2	CVTSSTIAGGTDTQYF	TGTGTCACCAGCAGTACTATAGCGGGGGGGACAGATACGCAGTATTTT
TRBV3-1	TRBJ2-2	NA	TRBD2	CASSLRTSRVYTGELFF	TGTGCCAGCAGCCTCCGGACTAGCCGGGTTTACACCGGGGAGCTGTTTTTT
TRBV7-8	TRBJ2-3	NA	TRBD2	CASSLGQALAGDYTDTQYF	TGTGCCAGCAGCTTAGGACAAGCCCTAGCGGGGGATTACACAGATACGCAGTATTTT
TRBV27	TRBJ1-5	NA	NA	CASGLGGAFNQPQHF	TGTGCCAGCGGCCTTGGGGGGGCTTTCAATCAGCCCCAGCATTTT